At least ten counts were recorded for the clone carrying this T cell receptor beta chain. Sorted libraries drew on approximately 940,000 CD4+ or CD8+ T cells. This sample is part of a study of neurological immune-mediated disorders. Across the whole study: Relapsing-remitting disease was seen in about 90% of the roughly 35 multiple sclerosis patients, and secondary progressive disease was seen in 3.

The making of cDNA relied on 5'RACE with 10-nucleotide random UMIs. MiXCR, applied by TCRdb to the 5' RACE reads, yields one record per CDR3 protein. Among about 54,000 distinct CDR3 sequences listed, about 4% were seen once. This CDR3 spans 11 amino acids. In germline, CDR1 is ENHRY, CDR2 SYGVKD. Trimming removed 0 bases from V and 8 bases from J, with 4 bases in between. Sequenced sample: CD4+ T cells from blood. The chain carries TRBV10-3 and TRBJ1-1; no clear D. The clonotype comes from a woman between 40 and 55 years old with multiple sclerosis. The CDR3 DNA is TGTGCCATCAGTGAGTCCACAGAAGCTTTCTTT. It is translated as CAISESTEAFF.